This T cell receptor beta chain emerged from a study of CD8+ T cells in alopecia areata. Points from the study as a whole: It was observed that many expanded lesional clones persisted in scalp and blood during tofacitinib.

Note on this clone: What it recognizes is unknown.

This CDR3 has 14 residues. Per the germline V gene, CDR1 is SGHAT and CDR2 is FQNNGV. Trimming pared 4 bases from V and 9 bases from J, leaving 13 bases between. Sequencing relied on a cDNA template that was reverse transcribed from extracted RNA. This table comes from immunoSEQ multiplex PCR, and its TCRdb copy is limited to in-frame clones, with some not included. The table has about 120,000 clones, 53% seen once. The treatment denotes: oral pan-JAK inhibitor, 5-10 mg twice daily. This chain links TRBV11-2 with TRBJ1-6; TRBD1 might be the D (6 bases). The specimen was CD4+ T cells sorted from blood, collected at week 4, from a patient treated with tofacitinib. The sequence was collected from a human donor with alopecia areata. CDR3 nucleotides: TGTGCCAGCAGCTCCTTGGGGGGGCTTTCACCCCTCCACTTT. Translation gives CASSSLGGLSPLHF.